Below are 12 T cell receptor beta chains sequenced from a single sample in a study of T cell changes during pregnancy in multiple sclerosis. TCRdb keeps only in-frame clones here, not all; method: immunoSEQ multiplex PCR. The sample shows about 75,000 clones, 75% to 95% of them seen only once. The input for sequencing was CD4+ T cells from peripheral blood mononuclear cells, taken before pregnancy. Every receptor here comes from a female donor with multiple sclerosis, enrolled in a pregnancy study.

The chain has TRBV11-3 and TRBJ2-5, with D possibly matching TRBD2 (5 bases). Germline CDR1 is SGHNT and CDR2 is YENEEA. V dropped 6 bases and J dropped 1 base, with 9 bases sitting between them. The CDR3 loop spans 13 amino acids. In DNA form, the CDR3 reads TGTGCCAGCAGGTACGGGGTCCAAGAGACCCAGTACTTC. This gives the protein CASRYGVQETQYF.

V gene TRBV15 combines with J gene TRBJ2-4; 8 bases align to TRBD2. CDR3 length: 16 amino acids. The germline V gene has CDR1 LNHNV and CDR2 YYDKDF (reference sequence). V lost 1 base to trimming and J lost 6 bases; unmatched junction nucleotides: 8. The CDR3 region is CATSRVVAGKGNIQYF. The CDR3 DNA reads as TGTGCCACCAGCAGAGTAGTAGCGGGAAAGGGAAACATTCAGTACTTC.

V and J are TRBV29-1 and TRBJ1-1, with 7 positions matching TRBD1. Germline CDR1 SQVTM, CDR2 ANQGSEA. CDR3 size: 13 residues. Trimming cost V 7 bases and J 4 bases; bases outside gene matches: 9. The CDR3: CSAHRGVGTEAFF. The CDR3 DNA sequence: TGCAGCGCCCACAGGGGTGTAGGCACTGAAGCTTTCTTT.

This chain uses TRBV6-6 with TRBJ1-1; TRBD1 aligns across 7 bases. The trim removed 8 bases at V and 5 bases at J, leaving 14 bases unmatched. This CDR3 has 15 amino acids. CDR1 and CDR2 from the germline V gene are MNHNY and SVGAGI (reference sequence). The CDR3 nucleotides read TGTGCCAGCCGATCTTATACAGGGGTACTTACTGAAGCTTTCTTT. The encoded protein is CASRSYTGVLTEAFF.

The rearrangement uses TRBV6-1 and TRBJ2-3; 15 bases are shared with TRBD2. V was clipped by 4 bases and J by 1 base; unmatched bases: 6. Germline V gene lookup returns CDR1 MNHNS and CDR2 SASEGT. The CDR3 loop spans 18 amino acids. The CDR3 bases are TGTGCCAGCAGTGCTCCGGGACTAGCGGGAGGAGGCACAGATACGCAGTATTTT. This sequence encodes CASSAPGLAGGGTDTQYF.

The chain is built from TRBV11-2 and TRBJ1-2; 9 positions agree with TRBD1. Germline lookup yields CDR1 SGHAT and CDR2 FQNNGV. J gave up 0 bases and V 6 bases, and 11 bases lay outside the gene matches. The CDR3 is 17 residues long. CDR3 DNA: TGTGCCAGCAGTCCTAGGGACAGGGCGTACGCTAACTATGGCTACACCTTC. It encodes CASSPRDRAYANYGYTF.

This clone was picked up one time. The chain carries TRBV6-6 and TRBJ1-2; D is ambiguous. Trimming pared 4 bases from V and 12 bases from J, leaving 24 bases between. Looked up from germline, CDR1 is MNHNY and CDR2 is SVGAGI (reference sequence). This CDR3 comprises 15 residues. CDR3 DNA: TGTGCCAGCAGTTCCCCTGGGAAGCGGGAAGTGGTCGACACCTTC. Encoded protein: CASSSPGKREVVDTF.

The chain uses TRBV5-1 and TRBJ1-2; weak D call: TRBD1 (6 bases). The CDR3 is 13 residues long. The V end lost 0 bases, the J end lost 7 bases, and 10 bases lay between the germline ends. CDR1 SGHRS and CDR2 YFSETQ come from the germline V gene. CDR3 region: CASSLVPGVGYTF. The CDR3 DNA is TGCGCCAGCAGCTTGGTGCCAGGGGTTGGCTACACCTTC.

V gene TRBV6-6 combines with J gene TRBJ2-5; 8 positions agree with TRBD2. Germline V gives CDR1 MNHNY, CDR2 SVGAGI (reference sequence). Germline trimming cut 7 bases from V and 4 bases from J; bases unmatched to any gene: 2. This CDR3 is built from 12 residues. The CDR3 is CASKAGGETQYF. The CDR3 DNA is TGTGCCAGCAAGGCGGGAGGAGAGACCCAGTACTTC.

This chain joins TRBV6-5 and TRBJ1-3; TRBD1 is a possible D gene (5 bases). Germline V lookup: CDR1 MNHEY, CDR2 SVGAGI. V was shortened by 0 bases and J by 1 base, with 7 bases between the two germline ends. The CDR3 loop spans 15 amino acids. CDR3 sequence reads: CASSYSSGSGNTIYF. In DNA, the CDR3 is TGTGCCAGCAGTTACTCTTCAGGGTCTGGAAACACCATATATTTT.

The chain joins TRBV28 to TRBJ2-7; 8 positions agree with TRBD2. The CDR3 runs 16 residues. Germline V CDR1 and CDR2: MDHEN, SYDVKM. V gave up 6 bases and J gave up 6 bases; unmatched junction bases: 16. The CDR3 loop is CASSFTGGGLWGEQYF. In DNA form, the CDR3 reads TGTGCCAGCAGCTTTACGGGAGGGGGTTTATGGGGCGAGCAGTACTTC.

The genes are TRBV9 and TRBJ2-3, with 8 nucleotides matching TRBD1. The V gene end was trimmed by 3 bases and the J gene end by 1 base; junction bases not matched to a gene: 1. Germline V gives CDR1 SGDLS, CDR2 YYNGEE. The CDR3 extends over 14 amino acids. For the CDR3, the DNA is TGTGCCAGCAGCGCGGACAGGGGCACAGATACGCAGTATTTT. It codes for CASSADRGTDTQYF.